This TCR beta chain emerged from a study of blood T cell repertoires in COVID-19. Study summary: Material from acute and convalescent COVID-19 was sourced from the United States, Italy and Spain. In each case, the material was cDNA or gDNA derived from T cells, B-cell-depleted T cells, or PBMCs.

Original processing notes: How many nucleated cells were present was estimated from reference gene primer amplification. Clones were sequenced by immunoSEQ multiplex PCR, and TCRdb holds only the in-frame ones, with some missing. The V and J calls and the clone size are those of that table, but D and trimming were determined from the DNA. The sample yields fewer than 150,000 clones, more than 75% seen once. From germline, CDR1 is SGHVS and CDR2 FQNEAQ. The CDR3 consists of 15 residues. Trimming stripped 2 bases from V and 4 bases from J, with 12 bases between. Sequencing used peripheral blood. This chain joins TRBV7-8 and TRBJ1-3; unclear D gene. This TCR was sampled from a woman aged 55-75 years with acute or convalescent COVID-19. The chain's CDR3 is CASSLLPGRGNTIYF. The CDR3 nucleotides read TGTGCCAGCAGCTTACTCCCTGGCAGGGGAAACACCATATATTTT.